This T cell receptor beta chain came from a study of T cells after somatic rescue of genetic block. Method: immunoSEQ multiplex PCR; TCRdb's copy keeps in-frame clones and lacks some. This table has fewer than 15,000 clones, 72% appearing once. The table lists this clone with a few counts. With 0 bases clipped from V and 6 bases from J, the junction kept 14 bases outside the gene matches. There are 18 residues in the CDR3. Germline CDR1 is SGDLS and CDR2 is YYNGEE. The chain employs TRBV9 and TRBJ2-3; 9 nucleotides align to TRBD2. Sequencing was performed on peripheral blood mononuclear cells (PBMCs). This TCR derives from a boy aged 5-17 years. The CDR3 nucleotides read TGTGCCAGCAGCGTAGGGCGGAGTAGCGGGGGTCATGCGGATACGCAGTATTTT. Translating gives CASSVGRSSGGHADTQYF. Full variable domain (rest looked up from reference TRBV9 and TRBJ2-3): DSGVTQTPKHLITATGQRVTLRCSPRSGDLSVYWYQQSLDQGLQFLIQYYNGEERAKGNILERFSAQQFPDLHSELNLSSLELGDSALYFCASSVGRSSGGHADTQYFGPGTRLTVL.